Each of the 2 T cell receptor beta chains below was sequenced from the same sample in a study of beta chain features in type 1 diabetes. Of the isolated RNA, all was reverse transcribed, and so the sequenced material was expressed TCRB transcripts. TCRdb's copy holds only in-frame clones and misses some; the assay was immunoSEQ multiplex PCR. This repertoire shows about 900,000 clones, about a sixth found once; its top ten account for 0.02% to 0.025%. Input material: naive CD4+ T cells from blood. These TCRs come from a woman younger than 35 in good health.

This clone was picked up a small number of times. The V and J genes are TRBV5-1 and TRBJ2-7, with 9 bases that match TRBD1. There are 16 residues in the CDR3. Germline loops: CDR1 SGHRS, CDR2 YFSETQ. The V gene end was trimmed by 3 bases and the J gene end by 1 base; junction bases not matched to a gene: 8. The CDR3 coding sequence is TGCGCCAGCAGCTCAGGACAGGGGAGCGGGTCCTACGAGCAGTACTTC. Amino acid sequence: CASSSGQGSGSYEQYF. Drawing the rest from reference TRBV5-1 and TRBJ2-7, the complete variable domain is KAGVTQTPRYLIKTRGQQVTLSCSPISGHRSVSWYQQTPGQGLQFLFEYFSETQRNKGNFPGRFSGRQFSNSRSEMNVSTLELGDSALYLCASSSGQGSGSYEQYFGPGTRLTVT.

The chain combines TRBV6-6 with TRBJ2-7; TRBD2 matches 9 bases. V shed 10 bases and J 4 bases; nucleotides not matched to a gene: 8. This CDR3 is 13 amino acids long. Germline assignment: CDR1 MNHNY and CDR2 SVGAGI (reference sequence). The CDR3 here is CATLAGTLYEQYF. The CDR3 nucleotides read TGTGCCACTCTAGCGGGGACTTTATACGAGCAGTACTTC.